This T cell receptor (beta chain) is drawn from a study of T-cell reconstitution after alpha-beta-depleted transplantation in children. Overall study results and limits: It was newly produced T cells that mostly accounted for T-cell counts and diversity one year after transplant. Where some patients showed high TCRbeta diversity at day 60, it came from recipient T cells and thymic progenitors that had survived. In patients about two months after transplant, alpha-beta T cells reportedly arose from several hundred expanded graft clones.

This clonotype has only one observation. Its target is unknown. During its preparation, the TCRbeta library received unique molecular identifiers. TCRdb re-called the PCR reads with MiXCR, one entry per CDR3 protein. The sample consists of hundreds of thousands of distinct CDR3 sequences, 15% to 20% of them appearing once. Germline V gives CDR1 LGHNA, CDR2 YNFKEQ. V lost 0 bases, J lost 3 bases, and 15 bases lay in between. The CDR3 loop spans 16 amino acids. This clonotype was sampled from a male patient aged 2-9 years who had a stem cell transplant for acute lymphoblastic leukemia, so the T cells may come from the graft donor. The V gene is TRBV4-2, the J gene TRBJ2-7; no clear D. The specimen was PBMCs, mostly from graft donor cells, collected 360 days after TCRalphabeta/CD19-depleted stem cell transplant. CDR3 nucleotides: TGTGCCAGCAGCCAAGATGGCGCGGCAGATTTCTACGAGCAGTACTTC. Its translation: CASSQDGAADFYEQYF.